The 24 T cell receptor beta chains below were found in one sample sequenced in a study of OX40 agonist ivuxolimab in advanced cancers. The library was made by the immunoSEQ multiplex PCR assay. Drawn from immuneACCESS, this table holds only the in-frame rearrangements with V and J called that TCRdb kept. Clones are partly lost; checked studies trace under half to an unresolved V gene and leave the rest unexplained. The sample table records tens of thousands of clones; roughly 86% of these occur just once. Approximately 4% of the sample goes to the ten largest clones. Here the sequenced sample was CD4+ or CD8+ T cells sorted from blood, taken in a trial of the OX40 agonist ivuxolimab. These receptors originate from an adult with an advanced solid tumor such as melanoma, head and neck, liver or kidney cancer.

This chain connects TRBV9 to TRBJ2-7; 11 nucleotides match TRBD1. CDR3 length: 15 amino acids. After removal of 2 bases from V and 4 bases from J, the junction contained 5 bases not matched to a gene. Looked up from germline, CDR1 is SGDLS and CDR2 is YYNGEE. The CDR3 loop reads CASSVGQGAQYEQYF. Written as DNA, the CDR3 is TGTGCCAGCAGCGTTGGACAGGGGGCGCAATACGAGCAGTACTTC.

The chain joins TRBV5-1 to TRBJ2-3; D is undetermined. The CDR3 has 14 amino acids. Germline CDR1 and CDR2: SGHRS and YFSETQ. V shed 7 bases and J shed 5 bases, with 17 bases lying between them. The CDR3 protein is CASCMIWGGDTQYF. In DNA, the CDR3 is TGCGCCAGCTGTATGATTTGGGGTGGAGATACGCAGTATTTT.

This chain joins TRBV19 and TRBJ2-1, with D perhaps assigned TRBD1 or TRBD2 (5 bases each). CDR1 is LNHDA, CDR2 SQIVND, per germline (reference sequence). With 6 bases removed from V and 7 bases from J, the gap between germline ends came to 16 bases. The CDR3 is 14 amino acids. CDR3 protein: CASSRDPLTNEQFF. DNA for the CDR3: TGTGCCAGTAGCCGGGACCCCCTTACAAATGAGCAGTTCTTC.

J is TRBJ1-2 and V is TRBV2; 9 bases agree with TRBD1. The germline V gene encodes CDR1 SNHLY and CDR2 FYNNEI. J was trimmed by 5 bases and V by 5 bases; bases with no gene match: 6. CDR3 size: 14 residues. The CDR3 loop is CASSWDRASYGYTF. The CDR3 DNA sequence: TGTGCCAGCAGTTGGGACAGGGCATCATATGGCTACACCTTC.

The J gene is TRBJ2-3, the V gene TRBV5-4; D is possibly TRBD1 or TRBD2 (5 bases each). The germline V and J ends were trimmed by 0 bases and 3 bases, with 8 bases remaining between them. This CDR3 has 14 residues. Germline CDR1 and CDR2: SGHNT and YYREEE (reference sequence). The CDR3: CASSLGGLTDTQYF. CDR3 bases: TGTGCCAGCAGCTTGGGGGGGTTAACAGATACGCAGTATTTT.

The chain links TRBV28 to TRBJ2-1; weak D call: TRBD2 (5 bases). In germline, CDR1 is MDHEN, CDR2 SYDVKM. The ends were cut back, 7 bases at V and 3 bases at J, with 13 bases in the middle. The CDR3 is made up of 14 amino acids. DNA for the CDR3: TGTGCCAGCACCCCTAGCCGAAACTACAATGAGCAGTTCTTC. Its protein product is CASTPSRNYNEQFF.

On this clone: Other nucleotide sequences from this sample produce the same CDR3. The CDR3 spells CASSGGFGGRTEAFF. The DNA for the CDR3 is TGTGCCAGCAGTGGGGGGTTTGGGGGGCGCACTGAAGCTTTCTTT. This rearrangement joins TRBV2 to TRBJ1-1; D perhaps matches TRBD1 (6 bases). There are 15 residues in the CDR3. The ends were cut back, 4 bases at V and 4 bases at J, with 16 bases in the middle. CDR1 and CDR2 (germline): SNHLY, FYNNEI.

This clone came up a few times. The chain has TRBV27 and TRBJ2-3; D is unresolved. V was cut by 1 base and J by 2 bases, with 13 bases left in between. Germline lookup yields CDR1 MNHEY and CDR2 SMNVEV (reference sequence). This CDR3 region has 16 residues. CDR3 DNA sequence: TGTGCCAGCAGTTTATTTTCCCATCAGCTCACAGATACGCAGTATTTT. This codes for CASSLFSHQLTDTQYF.

J is TRBJ2-1 and V is TRBV9, with D possibly being TRBD1 (5 bases). Germline V gives CDR1 SGDLS, CDR2 YYNGEE. The V gene lost 0 bases and the J gene lost 9 bases, with 10 bases spanning the gap. This CDR3 comprises 13 residues. This CDR3 is CASSVEGIAEQFF. The CDR3 nucleotides read TGTGCCAGCAGCGTAGAGGGGATCGCTGAGCAGTTCTTC. Full variable domain (outside the CDR3, taken from reference TRBV9 and TRBJ2-1): DSGVTQTPKHLITATGQRVTLRCSPRSGDLSVYWYQQSLDQGLQFLIQYYNGEERAKGNILERFSAQQFPDLHSELNLSSLELGDSALYFCASSVEGIAEQFFGPGTRLTVL.

The chain has TRBV5-5 and TRBJ2-5; TRBD2 aligns across 8 bases. V dropped 0 bases and J dropped 1; count of bases not matched to a gene: 11. CDR1 SGHKS and CDR2 YYEKEE come from the germline V gene (reference sequence). CDR3 length: 18 amino acids. The CDR3 sequence: CASSLELAGGPLQETQYF. Here the CDR3 DNA reads TGTGCCAGCAGCTTGGAGCTGGCGGGAGGACCCCTCCAAGAGACCCAGTACTTC.

The chain employs TRBV18 and TRBJ1-1; D is unclear. The V and J ends lost 2 bases and 0 bases respectively, with 13 bases between them. This CDR3 spans 16 amino acids. Germline CDR1 and CDR2: KGHSH and LQKENI. The CDR3 nucleotides are TGTGCCAGCTCACCAGCTGGGTGGCAGATGAACACTGAAGCTTTCTTT. Translating gives CASSPAGWQMNTEAFF.

The chain has TRBV6-6 and TRBJ2-7; 11 bases map to TRBD2. This CDR3 region has 15 residues. With 4 bases clipped from V and 2 bases from J, the junction kept 4 bases outside the gene matches. CDR1 MNHNY and CDR2 SVGAGI come from the germline V gene (reference sequence). CDR3 region: CASSLTSGAAYEQYV. The CDR3 region has the DNA TGTGCCAGCAGTTTGACTAGCGGGGCCGCCTACGAGCAGTACGTC.

This chain joins TRBV11-2 and TRBJ1-3, with a possible D match to TRBD1 (5 bases). The CDR3 has 16 amino acids. V was cut by 0 bases and J by 0 bases, with 9 bases left in between. The germline CDR1 and CDR2 sequences are SGHAT and FQNNGV. The CDR3 DNA sequence: TGTGCCAGCAGCTTAGAAGGGGCGAGCTCTGGAAACACCATATATTTT. Protein product: CASSLEGASSGNTIYF.

The chain couples TRBV11-3 to TRBJ2-1; 7 bases match TRBD2. Germline V gene lookup returns CDR1 SGHNT and CDR2 YENEEA. The CDR3 sequence is 14 residues long. V dropped 4 bases and J dropped 8; count of bases not matched to a gene: 8. In DNA, the CDR3 is TGTGCCAGCAGCTCTCGGACTAGTGGCGATGAGCAGTTCTTC. It yields the protein CASSSRTSGDEQFF.

The count of this clone is one. V is TRBV5-4 and J is TRBJ2-2; D call uncertain. The CDR3 spans 14 residues. Germline assignment: CDR1 SGHNT and CDR2 YYREEE (reference sequence). V lost 0 bases, J lost 4 bases, and 7 bases lay in between. The CDR3 reads CASSLDHSTGELFF. DNA for the CDR3: TGTGCCAGCAGCTTGGATCATTCCACCGGGGAGCTGTTTTTT.

The chain combines TRBV5-1 with TRBJ1-1; D might be TRBD1 (5 bases). The CDR3 is made up of 14 amino acids. Germline CDR1 SGHRS, CDR2 YFSETQ. V lost 4 bases, J lost 2 bases, and 12 bases lay in between. The CDR3 loop reads CASSPRGGNTEAFF. The DNA of the CDR3 is TGCGCCAGCAGCCCCCGGGGGGGAAACACTGAAGCTTTCTTT.

The chain combines TRBV27 with TRBJ1-1, with 9 nucleotides matching TRBD1. The germline V gene encodes CDR1 MNHEY and CDR2 SMNVEV (reference sequence). Trimming removed 6 bases from V and 11 bases from J; junction bases left unmatched: 10. The CDR3 has 13 amino acids. CDR3 coding DNA: TGTGCCAGCAGGCTAGGGACAGGGTTCTCCGCTTTCTTT. Its protein product is CASRLGTGFSAFF.

The genes are TRBV11-3 and TRBJ2-1, with 10 positions matching TRBD1. Germline loops: CDR1 SGHNT, CDR2 YENEEA. J gave up 4 bases and V 1 base, and 1 base lay outside the gene matches. This CDR3 spans 15 amino acids. In DNA form, the CDR3 reads TGTGCCAGCAGCTTAGGGGACAGGGGTTACAATGAGCAGTTCTTC. Its translation: CASSLGDRGYNEQFF.

The chain recombines TRBV11-3 with TRBJ2-2, with D possibly matching TRBD2 (5 bases). Germline V CDR1 and CDR2: SGHNT, YENEEA. There are 14 residues in the CDR3. Trimming stripped 5 bases from V and 7 bases from J, with 14 bases between. Here the CDR3 reads CASSQGSEGGELFF. Here the CDR3 DNA reads TGTGCCAGCAGCCAAGGGAGCGAGGGCGGGGAGCTGTTTTTT.

The chain uses TRBV28 and TRBJ1-4; TRBD1 might be the D (5 bases). The V end was cut by 5 bases, the J end by 3 bases, with 10 bases between. Germline V gene lookup returns CDR1 MDHEN and CDR2 SYDVKM. The CDR3 covers 14 residues. The CDR3 protein is CASSPSGANEKLFF. The CDR3 DNA sequence: TGTGCCAGCAGTCCCTCGGGGGCTAATGAAAAACTGTTTTTT.

CDR3 DNA sequence: TGTGCCAGCAGCTTAGATGAAGGGGTCGAAGCTTTCTTT. The encoded protein is CASSLDEGVEAFF. The chain recombines TRBV11-3 with TRBJ1-1, with D possibly matching TRBD1 (5 bases). The V gene's germline CDR1 is SGHNT and CDR2 YENEEA. This CDR3 comprises 13 residues. Between the trimmed V and J ends, which lost 0 bases and 8 bases, there was a span of 10 bases.

The chain joins TRBV5-1 to TRBJ2-7; no reliable D call. There are 11 residues in the CDR3. Deletions cut 4 bases from V and 3 bases from J, with 5 bases between. Per germline, CDR1 SGHRS and CDR2 YFSETQ. The CDR3 sequence is CASSVDYEQYF. In DNA form, the CDR3 reads TGCGCCAGCAGCGTTGACTACGAGCAGTACTTC.

The rearrangement links TRBV6-5 to TRBJ1-2; tentatively, D is TRBD1 (6 bases). Germline assignment: CDR1 MNHEY and CDR2 SVGAGI. CDR3 size: 13 residues. V lost 8 bases and J 4 bases, leaving 14 bases between the germline ends. In DNA, the CDR3 is TGTGCCAGCCTTTGGAGGGGGGGCTATGGCTACACCTTC. Translating gives CASLWRGGYGYTF.

The rearrangement uses TRBV5-1 and TRBJ2-5, with D maybe TRBD1 (6 bases). With 4 bases removed from V and 3 bases from J, the gap between germline ends came to 19 bases. The CDR3 totals 16 residues. Germline values: CDR1 SGHRS, CDR2 YFSETQ. The CDR3 loop is CASSTTGTQGKETQYF. In nucleotides, the CDR3 is TGCGCCAGCAGCACAACCGGGACGCAGGGGAAAGAGACCCAGTACTTC.